This note documents a single T cell receptor beta chain sequence. What it binds is unknown. The repertoire was sequenced with immunoSEQ multiplex PCR; TCRdb's copy has only in-frame clones and lacks some. The table shows 60,000 to 80,000 clones, with approximately 82% occurring only once. Trimming stripped 1 base from V and 4 bases from J, with 6 bases between. CDR3 length: 13 amino acids. CDR1 and CDR2 (germline): SGHAT, FQNNGV. These data originate in a study of siplizumab effects on memory and regulatory T cells. Whole-study results and caveats: Treg origin accounted for an average of approximately 67% of mappable alloreactive CD4+ clones with siplizumab and about 27% in controls.

The sequenced sample consisted of memory CD4+ T cells sorted from blood. The clonotype originates from a human donor in good health. V is TRBV11-2 and J is TRBJ2-3; D not resolved. The CDR3 is CASSLGLPDTQYF. The CDR3 DNA is TGTGCCAGCAGCTTAGGGCTGCCAGATACGCAGTATTTT. The entire variable domain, with the rest obtained from reference TRBV11-2 and TRBJ2-3, is as follows: EAGVAQSPRYKIIEKRQSVAFWCNPISGHATLYWYQQILGQGPKLLIQFQNNGVVDDSQLPKDRFSAERLKGVDSTLKIQPAKLEDSAVYLCASSLGLPDTQYFGPGTRLTVL.